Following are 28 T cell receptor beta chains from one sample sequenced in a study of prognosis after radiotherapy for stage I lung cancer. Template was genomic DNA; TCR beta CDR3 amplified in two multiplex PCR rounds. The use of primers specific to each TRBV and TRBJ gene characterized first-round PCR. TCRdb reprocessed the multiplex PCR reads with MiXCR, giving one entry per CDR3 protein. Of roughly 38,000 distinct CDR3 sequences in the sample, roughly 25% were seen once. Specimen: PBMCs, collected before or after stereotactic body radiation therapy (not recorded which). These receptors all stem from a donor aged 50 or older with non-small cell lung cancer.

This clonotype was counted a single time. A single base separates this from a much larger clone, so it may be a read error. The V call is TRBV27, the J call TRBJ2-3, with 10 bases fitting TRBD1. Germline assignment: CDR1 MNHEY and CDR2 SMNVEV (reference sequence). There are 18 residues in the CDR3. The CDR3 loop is CAGSPRVTGGRGTDTQYF. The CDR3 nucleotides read TGTGCCGGCAGTCCCAGGGTGACAGGGGGCAGGGGCACAGATACGCAGTATTTT.

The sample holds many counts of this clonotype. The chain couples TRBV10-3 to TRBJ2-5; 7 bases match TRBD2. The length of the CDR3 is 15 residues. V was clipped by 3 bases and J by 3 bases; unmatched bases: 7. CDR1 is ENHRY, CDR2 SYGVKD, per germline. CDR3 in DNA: TGTGCCATCAGTGACTCAAGCGGGGCAAAAGAGACCCAGTACTTC. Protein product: CAISDSSGAKETQYF.

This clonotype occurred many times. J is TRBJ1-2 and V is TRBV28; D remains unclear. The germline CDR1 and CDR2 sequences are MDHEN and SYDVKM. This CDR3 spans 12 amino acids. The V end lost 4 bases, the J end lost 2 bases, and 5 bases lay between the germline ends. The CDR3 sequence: CASSYQNYGYTF. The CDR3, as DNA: TGTGCCAGCAGTTATCAGAACTATGGCTACACCTTC.

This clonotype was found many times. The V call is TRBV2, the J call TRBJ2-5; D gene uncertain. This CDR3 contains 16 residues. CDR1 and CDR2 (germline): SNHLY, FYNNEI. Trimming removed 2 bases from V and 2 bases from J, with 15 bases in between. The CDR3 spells CASSEMGMARQETQYF. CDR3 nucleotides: TGTGCCAGCAGTGAAATGGGGATGGCTAGGCAAGAGACCCAGTACTTC.

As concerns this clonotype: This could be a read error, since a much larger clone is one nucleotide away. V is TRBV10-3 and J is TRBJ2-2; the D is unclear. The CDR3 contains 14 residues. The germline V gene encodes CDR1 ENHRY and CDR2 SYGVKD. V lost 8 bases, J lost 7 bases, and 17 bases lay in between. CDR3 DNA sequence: TGTGCCATCGGGTACAAAAAGACGTGCGGGGAGCTGTTTTTT. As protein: CAIGYKKTCGELFF.

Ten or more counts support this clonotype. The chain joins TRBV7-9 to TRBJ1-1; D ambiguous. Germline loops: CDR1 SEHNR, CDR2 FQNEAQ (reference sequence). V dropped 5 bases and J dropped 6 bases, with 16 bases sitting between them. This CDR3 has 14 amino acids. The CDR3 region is CASSTTPESAEAFF. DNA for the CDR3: TGTGCCAGCAGCACTACCCCTGAGAGCGCTGAAGCTTTCTTT.

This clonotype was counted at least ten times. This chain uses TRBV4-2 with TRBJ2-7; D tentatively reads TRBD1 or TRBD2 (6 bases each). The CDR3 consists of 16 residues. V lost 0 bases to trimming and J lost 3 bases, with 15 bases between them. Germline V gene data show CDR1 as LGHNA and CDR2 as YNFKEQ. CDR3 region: CASSQESGATGYEQYF. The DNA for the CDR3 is TGTGCCAGCAGCCAAGAGTCGGGGGCGACAGGCTACGAGCAGTACTTC.

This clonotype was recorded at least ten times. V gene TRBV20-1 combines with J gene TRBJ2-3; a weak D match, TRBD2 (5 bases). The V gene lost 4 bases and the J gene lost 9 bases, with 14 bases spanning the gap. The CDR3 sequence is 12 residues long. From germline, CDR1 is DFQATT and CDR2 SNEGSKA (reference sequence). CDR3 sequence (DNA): TGCAGTGCTACCTTCTCCCTAGCCACGCAGTATTTT. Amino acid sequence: CSATFSLATQYF.

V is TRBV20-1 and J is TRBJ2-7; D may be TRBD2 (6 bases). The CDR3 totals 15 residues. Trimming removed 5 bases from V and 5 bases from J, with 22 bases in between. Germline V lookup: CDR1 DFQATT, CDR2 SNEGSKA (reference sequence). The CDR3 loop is CSAQRDSGLTNEQYF. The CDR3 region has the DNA TGCAGTGCTCAACGGGATAGCGGCCTTACCAACGAGCAGTACTTC.

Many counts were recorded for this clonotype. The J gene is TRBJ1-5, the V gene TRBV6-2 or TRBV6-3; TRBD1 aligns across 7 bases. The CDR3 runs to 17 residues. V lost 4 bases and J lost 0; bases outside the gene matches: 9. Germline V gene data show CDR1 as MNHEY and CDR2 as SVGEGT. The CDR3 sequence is CASSSERDSYSNQPQHF. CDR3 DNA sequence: TGTGCCAGCAGTTCCGAAAGGGACAGTTATAGCAATCAGCCCCAGCATTTT.

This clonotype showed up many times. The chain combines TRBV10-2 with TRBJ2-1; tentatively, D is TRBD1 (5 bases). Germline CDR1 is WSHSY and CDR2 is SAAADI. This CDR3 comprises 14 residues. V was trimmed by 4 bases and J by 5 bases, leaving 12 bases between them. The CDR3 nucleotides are TGCGCCAGCAGTGTTCAGGGTTTTAACAATGAGCAGTTCTTC. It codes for CASSVQGFNNEQFF.

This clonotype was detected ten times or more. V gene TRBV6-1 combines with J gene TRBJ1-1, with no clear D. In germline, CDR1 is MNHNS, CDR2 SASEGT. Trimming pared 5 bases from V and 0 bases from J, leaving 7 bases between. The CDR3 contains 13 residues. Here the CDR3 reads CASSRFVNTEAFF. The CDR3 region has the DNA TGTGCCAGCAGTAGATTTGTGAACACTGAAGCTTTCTTT.

The CDR3 DNA sequence: TGTGCCAGCAGCTCGTGGACCGAGAGCGGGAGGCCTTCCTACAATGAGCAGTTCTTC. It yields the protein CASSSWTESGRPSYNEQFF. The chain couples TRBV7-6 to TRBJ2-1; 9 nucleotides align to TRBD2. The germline CDR1 and CDR2 sequences are SGHVS and FNYEAQ. V lost 4 bases, J lost 1 base, and 14 bases stayed unmatched. CDR3 length equals 19 residues.

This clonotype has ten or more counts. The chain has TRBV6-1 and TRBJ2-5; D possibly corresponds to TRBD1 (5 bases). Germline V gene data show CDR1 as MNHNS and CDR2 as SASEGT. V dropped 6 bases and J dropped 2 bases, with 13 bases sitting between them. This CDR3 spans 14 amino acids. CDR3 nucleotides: TGTGCCAGCAGCTTAGAACGACAGCAAGAGACCCAGTACTTC. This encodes CASSLERQQETQYF.

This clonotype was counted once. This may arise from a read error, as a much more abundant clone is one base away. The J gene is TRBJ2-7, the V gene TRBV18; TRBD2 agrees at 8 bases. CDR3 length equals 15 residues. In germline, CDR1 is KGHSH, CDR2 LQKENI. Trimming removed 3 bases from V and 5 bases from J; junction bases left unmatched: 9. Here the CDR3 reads CASSPILGLVHEQYF. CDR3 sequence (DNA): TGTGCCAGCTCACCTATACTGGGACTAGTACACGAGCAGTACTTC.

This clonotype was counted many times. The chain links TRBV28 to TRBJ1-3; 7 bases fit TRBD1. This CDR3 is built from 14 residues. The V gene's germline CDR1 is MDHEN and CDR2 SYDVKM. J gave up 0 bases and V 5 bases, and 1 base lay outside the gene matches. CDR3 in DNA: TGTGCCAGCAGTGGGACAGCCTCTGGAAACACCATATATTTT. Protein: CASSGTASGNTIYF.

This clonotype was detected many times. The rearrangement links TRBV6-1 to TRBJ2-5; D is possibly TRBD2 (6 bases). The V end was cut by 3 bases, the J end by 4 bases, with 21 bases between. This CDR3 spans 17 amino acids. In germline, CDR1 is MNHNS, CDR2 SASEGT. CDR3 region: CASSEGSRRGRGETQYF. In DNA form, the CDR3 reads TGTGCCAGCAGTGAGGGAAGCAGGCGGGGTAGAGGAGAGACCCAGTACTTC.

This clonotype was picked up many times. CDR3 nucleotide sequence: TGTGCCAGCTCACCACTGAAACAGAACACCGGGGAGCTGTTTTTT. Encoded protein: CASSPLKQNTGELFF. This chain connects TRBV18 to TRBJ2-2; D remains ambiguous. This CDR3 has 15 amino acids. Trimming took off 1 base at V and 1 base at J, with 7 bases between the two ends. Germline V gives CDR1 KGHSH, CDR2 LQKENI.

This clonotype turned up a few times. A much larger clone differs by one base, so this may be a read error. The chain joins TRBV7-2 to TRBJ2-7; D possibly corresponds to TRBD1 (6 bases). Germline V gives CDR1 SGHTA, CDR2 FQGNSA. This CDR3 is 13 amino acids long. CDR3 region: CASSFGQLYEQDF. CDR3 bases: TGTGCCAGCAGCTTTGGACAGTTATACGAGCAGGACTTC.

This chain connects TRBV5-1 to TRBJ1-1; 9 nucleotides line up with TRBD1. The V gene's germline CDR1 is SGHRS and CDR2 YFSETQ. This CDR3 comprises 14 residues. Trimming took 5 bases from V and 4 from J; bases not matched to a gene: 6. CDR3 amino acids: CASSPTGGGTEAFF. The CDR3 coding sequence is TGCGCCAGCAGTCCCACAGGGGGCGGCACTGAAGCTTTCTTT.

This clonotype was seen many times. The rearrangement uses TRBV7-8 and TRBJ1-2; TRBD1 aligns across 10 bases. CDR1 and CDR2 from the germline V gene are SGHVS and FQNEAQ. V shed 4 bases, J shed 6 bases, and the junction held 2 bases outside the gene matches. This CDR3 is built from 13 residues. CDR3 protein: CASSSGQGNGYTF. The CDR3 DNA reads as TGTGCCAGCAGCTCGGGACAGGGGAATGGCTACACCTTC.

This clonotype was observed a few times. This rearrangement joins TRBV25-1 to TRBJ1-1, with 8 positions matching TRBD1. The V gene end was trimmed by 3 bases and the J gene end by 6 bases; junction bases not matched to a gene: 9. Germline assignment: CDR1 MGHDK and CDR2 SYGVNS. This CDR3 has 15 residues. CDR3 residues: CASSEANRGYAEAFF. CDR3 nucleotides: TGTGCCAGCAGTGAGGCTAACAGGGGGTACGCTGAAGCTTTCTTT.

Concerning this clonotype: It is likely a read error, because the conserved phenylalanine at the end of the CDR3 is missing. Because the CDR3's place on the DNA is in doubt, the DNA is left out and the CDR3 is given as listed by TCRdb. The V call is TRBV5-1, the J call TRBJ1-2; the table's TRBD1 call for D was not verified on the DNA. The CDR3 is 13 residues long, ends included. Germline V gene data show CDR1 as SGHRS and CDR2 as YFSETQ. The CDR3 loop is CASSTGDRGWLHL.

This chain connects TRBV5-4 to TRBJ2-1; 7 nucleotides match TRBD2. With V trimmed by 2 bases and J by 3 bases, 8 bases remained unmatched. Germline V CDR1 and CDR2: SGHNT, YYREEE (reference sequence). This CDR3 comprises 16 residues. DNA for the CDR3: TGTGCCAGCAGCTTAAGGGAGGGCAATATCTACAATGAGCAGTTCTTC. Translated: CASSLREGNIYNEQFF.

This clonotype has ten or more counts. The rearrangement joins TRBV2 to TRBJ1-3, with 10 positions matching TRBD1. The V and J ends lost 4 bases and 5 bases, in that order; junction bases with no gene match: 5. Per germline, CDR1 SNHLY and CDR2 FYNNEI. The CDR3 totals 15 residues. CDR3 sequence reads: CASSVRTGGRNTIYF. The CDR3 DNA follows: TGTGCCAGCAGTGTCCGGACAGGGGGACGAAACACCATATATTTT.

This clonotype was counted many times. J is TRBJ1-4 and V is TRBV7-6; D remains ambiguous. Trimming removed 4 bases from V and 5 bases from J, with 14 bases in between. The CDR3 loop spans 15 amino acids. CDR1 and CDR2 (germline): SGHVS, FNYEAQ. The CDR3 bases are TGTGCCAGCAGCTCCATCGACACGATAAATGAAAAACTGTTTTTT. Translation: CASSSIDTINEKLFF.

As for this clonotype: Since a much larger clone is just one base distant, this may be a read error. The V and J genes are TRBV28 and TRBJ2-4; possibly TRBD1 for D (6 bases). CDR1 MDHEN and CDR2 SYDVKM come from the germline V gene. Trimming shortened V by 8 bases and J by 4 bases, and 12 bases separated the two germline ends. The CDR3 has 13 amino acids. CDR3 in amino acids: CASEYRDKNIQYF. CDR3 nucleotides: TGTGCCAGCGAGTACAGGGATAAAAACATTCAGTACTTC.

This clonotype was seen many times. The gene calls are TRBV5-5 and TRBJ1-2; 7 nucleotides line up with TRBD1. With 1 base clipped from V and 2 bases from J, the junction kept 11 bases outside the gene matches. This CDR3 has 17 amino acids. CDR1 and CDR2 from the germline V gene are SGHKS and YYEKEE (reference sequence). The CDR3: CASSLRQGVGINYGYTF. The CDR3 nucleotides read TGTGCCAGCAGCTTGAGACAGGGAGTAGGGATAAACTATGGCTACACCTTC.